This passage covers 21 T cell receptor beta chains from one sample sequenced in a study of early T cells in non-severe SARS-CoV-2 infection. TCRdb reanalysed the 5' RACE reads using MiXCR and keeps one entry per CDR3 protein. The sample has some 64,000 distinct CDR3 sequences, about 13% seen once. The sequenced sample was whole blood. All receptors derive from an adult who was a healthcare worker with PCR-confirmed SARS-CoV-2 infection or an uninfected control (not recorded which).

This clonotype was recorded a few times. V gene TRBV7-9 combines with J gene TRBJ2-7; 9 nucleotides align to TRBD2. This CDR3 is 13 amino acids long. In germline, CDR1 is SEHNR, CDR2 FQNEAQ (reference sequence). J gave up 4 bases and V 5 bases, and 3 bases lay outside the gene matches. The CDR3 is CASSGTSFYEQYF. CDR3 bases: TGTGCCAGCAGCGGGACTAGCTTTTACGAGCAGTACTTC.

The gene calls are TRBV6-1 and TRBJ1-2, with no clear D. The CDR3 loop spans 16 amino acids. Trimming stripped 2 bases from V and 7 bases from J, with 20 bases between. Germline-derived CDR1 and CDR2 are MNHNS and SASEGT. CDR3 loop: CASSEFIWQTIPGYTF. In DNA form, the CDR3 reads TGTGCCAGCAGTGAATTTATTTGGCAGACTATTCCTGGCTACACCTTC.

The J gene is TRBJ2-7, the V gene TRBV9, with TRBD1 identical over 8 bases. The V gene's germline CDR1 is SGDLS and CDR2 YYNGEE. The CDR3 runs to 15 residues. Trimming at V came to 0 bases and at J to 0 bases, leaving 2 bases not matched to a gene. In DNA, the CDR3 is TGTGCCAGCAGCGTAGGACAGGGGCTCTCCTACGAGCAGTACTTC. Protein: CASSVGQGLSYEQYF.

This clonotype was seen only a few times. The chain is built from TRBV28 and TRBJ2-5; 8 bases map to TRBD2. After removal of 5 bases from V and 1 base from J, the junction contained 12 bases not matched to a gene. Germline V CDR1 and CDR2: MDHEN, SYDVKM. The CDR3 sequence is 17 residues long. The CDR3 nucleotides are TGTGCCAGCAGTCTATTACGTAGCGGGACGTTCCAAGAGACCCAGTACTTC. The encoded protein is CASSLLRSGTFQETQYF.

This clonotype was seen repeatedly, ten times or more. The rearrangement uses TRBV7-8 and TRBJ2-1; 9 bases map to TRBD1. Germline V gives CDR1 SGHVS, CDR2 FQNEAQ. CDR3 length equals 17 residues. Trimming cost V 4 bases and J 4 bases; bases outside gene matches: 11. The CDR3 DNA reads TGTGCCAGCAGCTCACGCCCTACAGGGGGCGGATACAATGAGCAGTTCTTC. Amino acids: CASSSRPTGGGYNEQFF.

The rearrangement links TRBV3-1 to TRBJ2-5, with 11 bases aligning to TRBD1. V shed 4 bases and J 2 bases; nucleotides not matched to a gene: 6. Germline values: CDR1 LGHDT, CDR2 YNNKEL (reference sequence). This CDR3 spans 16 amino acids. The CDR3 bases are TGTGCCAGCAGCCGAGCCGGGACAGGGGGTCAAGAGACCCAGTACTTC. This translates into CASSRAGTGGQETQYF.

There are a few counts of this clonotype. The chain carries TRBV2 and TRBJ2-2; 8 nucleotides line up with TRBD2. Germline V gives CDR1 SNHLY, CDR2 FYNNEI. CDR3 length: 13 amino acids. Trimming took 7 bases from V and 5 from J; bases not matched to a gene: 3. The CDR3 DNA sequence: TGTGCCAGCACTCCGGGGGGGACCGGGGAGCTGTTTTTT. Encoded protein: CASTPGGTGELFF.

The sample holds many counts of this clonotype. Here the CDR3 DNA reads TGTGCCAGCAGCACAGGACCTTGGAACACTGAAGCTTTCTTT. Amino acid sequence: CASSTGPWNTEAFF. V usage is TRBV9 and J usage is TRBJ1-1; TRBD1 might be the D (5 bases). Germline CDR1 is SGDLS and CDR2 is YYNGEE. The CDR3 runs 14 residues. With 4 bases removed from V and 1 base from J, the gap between germline ends came to 11 bases.

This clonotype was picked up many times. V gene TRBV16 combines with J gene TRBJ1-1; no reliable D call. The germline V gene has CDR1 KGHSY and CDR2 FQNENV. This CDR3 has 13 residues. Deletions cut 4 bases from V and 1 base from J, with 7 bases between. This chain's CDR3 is CASSRRGNTEAFF. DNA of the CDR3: TGTGCCAGCAGCCGACGGGGGAACACTGAAGCTTTCTTT. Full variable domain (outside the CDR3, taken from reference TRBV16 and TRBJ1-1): GEEVAQTPKHLVRGEGQKAKLYCAPIKGHSYVFWYQQVLKNEFKFLISFQNENVFDETGMPKERFSAKCLPNSPCSLEIQATKLEDSAVYFCASSRRGNTEAFFGQGTRLTVV.

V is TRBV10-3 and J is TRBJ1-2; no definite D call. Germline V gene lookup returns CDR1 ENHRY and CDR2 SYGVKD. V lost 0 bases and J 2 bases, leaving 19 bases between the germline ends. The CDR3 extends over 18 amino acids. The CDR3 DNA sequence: TGTGCCATCAGTGAGTCAGTGGGAGGCCCCGGGATAAACTATGGCTACACCTTC. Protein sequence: CAISESVGGPGINYGYTF.

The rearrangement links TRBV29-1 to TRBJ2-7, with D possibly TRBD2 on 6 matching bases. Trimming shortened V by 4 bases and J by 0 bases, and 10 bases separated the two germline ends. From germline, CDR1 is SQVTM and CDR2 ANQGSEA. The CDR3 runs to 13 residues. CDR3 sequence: CSVVPTSSYEQYF. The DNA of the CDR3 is TGCAGCGTTGTACCGACTAGCTCCTACGAGCAGTACTTC.

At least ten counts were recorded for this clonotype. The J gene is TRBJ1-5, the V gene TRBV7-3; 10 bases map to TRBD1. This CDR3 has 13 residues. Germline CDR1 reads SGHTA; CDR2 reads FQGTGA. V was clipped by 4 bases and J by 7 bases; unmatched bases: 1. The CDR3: CASSWDRGQPQHF. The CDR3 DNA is TGTGCCAGCAGCTGGGACAGGGGACAGCCCCAGCATTTT.

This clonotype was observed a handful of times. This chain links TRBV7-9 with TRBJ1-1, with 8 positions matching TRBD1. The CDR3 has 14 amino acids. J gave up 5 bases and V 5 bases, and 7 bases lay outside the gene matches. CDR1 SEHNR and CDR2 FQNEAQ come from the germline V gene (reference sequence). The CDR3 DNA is TGTGCCAGCAGCACCAGGACAGGGAGGACTGAAGCTTTCTTT. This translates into CASSTRTGRTEAFF.

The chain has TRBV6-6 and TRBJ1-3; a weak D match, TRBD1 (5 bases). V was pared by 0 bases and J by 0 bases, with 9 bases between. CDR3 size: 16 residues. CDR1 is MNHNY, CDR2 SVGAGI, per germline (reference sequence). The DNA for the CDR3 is TGTGCCAGCAGTTACTCGGACACCCGCTCTGGAAACACCATATATTTT. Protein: CASSYSDTRSGNTIYF.

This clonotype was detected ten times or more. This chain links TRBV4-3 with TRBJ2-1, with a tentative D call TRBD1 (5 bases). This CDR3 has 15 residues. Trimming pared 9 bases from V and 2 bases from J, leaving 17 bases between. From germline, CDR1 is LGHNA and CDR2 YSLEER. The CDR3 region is CASGSQGGPYNEQFF. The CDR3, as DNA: TGCGCCAGTGGCAGCCAGGGTGGGCCCTACAATGAGCAGTTCTTC.

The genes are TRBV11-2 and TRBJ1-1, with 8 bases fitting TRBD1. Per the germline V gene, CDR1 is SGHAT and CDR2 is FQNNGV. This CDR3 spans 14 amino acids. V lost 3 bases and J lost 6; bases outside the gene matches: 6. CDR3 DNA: TGTGCCAGCAGCTTGTCTGGACAGGGCGCTGAAGCTTTCTTT. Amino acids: CASSLSGQGAEAFF.

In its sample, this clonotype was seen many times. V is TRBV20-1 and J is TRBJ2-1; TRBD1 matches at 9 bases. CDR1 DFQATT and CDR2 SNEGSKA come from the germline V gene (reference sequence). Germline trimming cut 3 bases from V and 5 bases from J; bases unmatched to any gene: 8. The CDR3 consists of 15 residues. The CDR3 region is CSASPPGQGNNEQFF. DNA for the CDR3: TGCAGTGCTAGTCCGCCGGGACAGGGAAACAATGAGCAGTTCTTC.

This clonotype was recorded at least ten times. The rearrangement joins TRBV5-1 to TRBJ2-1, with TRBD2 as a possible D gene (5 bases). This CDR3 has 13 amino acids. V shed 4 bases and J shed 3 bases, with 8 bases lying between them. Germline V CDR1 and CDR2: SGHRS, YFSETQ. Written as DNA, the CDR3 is TGCGCCAGCAGCCCCGGGGTCTACAATGAGCAGTTCTTC. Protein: CASSPGVYNEQFF.

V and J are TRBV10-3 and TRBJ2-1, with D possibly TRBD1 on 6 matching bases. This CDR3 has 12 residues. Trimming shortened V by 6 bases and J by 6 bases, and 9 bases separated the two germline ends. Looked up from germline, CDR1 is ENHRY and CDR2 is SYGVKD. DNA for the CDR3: TGTGCCATCAGACAGGGAGCCAATGAGCAGTTCTTC. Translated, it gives CAIRQGANEQFF.

The chain's CDR3 is CASSLGGWHYNEQFF. The CDR3 nucleotides read TGTGCCAGCAGCTTGGGGGGGTGGCACTACAATGAGCAGTTCTTC. The chain employs TRBV5-4 and TRBJ2-1; D may correspond to TRBD1 or TRBD2 (5 bases each). The CDR3 loop spans 15 amino acids. Trimming took 0 bases from V and 3 from J, leaving 10 bases between them. Germline V gene sequence: CDR1 SGHNT, CDR2 YYREEE (reference sequence).

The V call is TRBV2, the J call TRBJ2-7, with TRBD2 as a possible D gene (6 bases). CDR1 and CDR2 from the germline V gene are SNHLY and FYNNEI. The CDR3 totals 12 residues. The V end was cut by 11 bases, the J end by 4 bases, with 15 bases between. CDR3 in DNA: TGTGCCGGTCGAGATCGGGGGTACGAGCAGTACTTC. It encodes CAGRDRGYEQYF.